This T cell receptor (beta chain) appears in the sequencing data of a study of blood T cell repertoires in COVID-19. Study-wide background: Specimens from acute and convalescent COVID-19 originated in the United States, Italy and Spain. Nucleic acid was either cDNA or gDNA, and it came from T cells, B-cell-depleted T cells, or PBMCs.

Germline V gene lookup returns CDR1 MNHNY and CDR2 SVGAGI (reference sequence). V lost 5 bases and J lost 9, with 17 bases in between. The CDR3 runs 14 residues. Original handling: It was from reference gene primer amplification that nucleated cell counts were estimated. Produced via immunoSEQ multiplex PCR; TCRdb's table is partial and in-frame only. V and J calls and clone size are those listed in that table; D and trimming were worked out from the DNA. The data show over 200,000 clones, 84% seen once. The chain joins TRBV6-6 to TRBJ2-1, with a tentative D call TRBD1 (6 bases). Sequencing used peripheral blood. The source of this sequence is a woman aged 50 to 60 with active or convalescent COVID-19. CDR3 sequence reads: CASSPQGPVGEQFF. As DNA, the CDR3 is TGTGCCAGCAGTCCACAGGGCCCGGTTGGTGAGCAGTTCTTC.